This T cell receptor beta chain derives from a study of response to subunit inactivated influenza vaccine. Study conclusions and caveats: Authors suggested seasonal influenza vaccinations each recruit few new T cells.

CDR3 length: 14 residues. Per germline, CDR1 MNHNS and CDR2 SASEGT. Trimming shortened V by 6 bases and J by 0 bases, and 9 bases separated the two germline ends. This clonotype was seen a few times. Its antigen is as yet unknown. MiXCR was run by TCRdb on the RT-PCR reads, yielding one entry per CDR3 protein. The top ten clones hold approximately 11% of a sample with over 650,000 distinct CDR3 sequences, less than 20% of them seen once. Material: PBMCs from blood, obtained roughly 5 days after vaccination. The chain combines TRBV6-1 with TRBJ1-3, with D unresolved. This clonotype was sampled from a man aged 50 or older who received an inactivated influenza vaccine. The CDR3, as DNA: TGTGCCAGCAGGGGAGGGAGCTCTGGAAACACCATATATTTT. Translating it yields CASRGGSSGNTIYF.